These T cell receptor beta chains were read from a single sample in a study of technical replicates of blood from a few donors. Clones were sequenced by immunoSEQ multiplex PCR, and TCRdb holds only the in-frame ones, with some missing. The profile shows approximately 93,000 clones, around 94% of them singletons. The sequencing input was T cells isolated from PBMCs. The receptors were gathered from a human donor in good health. Both conserved end residues are part of each CDR3. The D gene is left open where the match is weak. Clone size is shown for a subset of rows, as once, few, many or a class of expanded clone.

cdr3_nt: TGTGCCAGCACCAAAGGACAGGGGGGAGGCTACACCTTC
cdr3_aa: CASTKGQGGGYTF
v_call: TRBV28
clone_size: -
j_call: TRBJ1-2
d_call: TRBD1

cdr3_nt: TGTGCCAGCAGTTACTCTGGGGGCTTATACAATGAGCAGTTCTTC
cdr3_aa: CASSYSGGLYNEQFF
v_call: TRBV6-5
clone_size: -
j_call: TRBJ2-1
d_call: -

cdr3_nt: TGTGCCAGTAGTATAGACAGGGTAATTACTGAAGCTTTCTTT
cdr3_aa: CASSIDRVITEAFF
v_call: TRBV19
clone_size: -
j_call: TRBJ1-1
d_call: -

cdr3_nt: TGTGCCAGCAGTTTATTAGGACTAGCGGGAGGTGGGGAGACCCAGTACTTC
cdr3_aa: CASSLLGLAGGGETQYF
v_call: TRBV28
clone_size: -
j_call: TRBJ2-5
d_call: TRBD2

cdr3_nt: TGTGCCAGCAGCGTTACTAGCGGGCCCTACGAGCAGTACTTC
cdr3_aa: CASSVTSGPYEQYF
v_call: TRBV9
clone_size: -
j_call: TRBJ2-7
d_call: TRBD2

cdr3_nt: TGTGCCAGCAGCTCACCGGGACAGGGGGCTTCTGGGGCCAACGTCCTGACTTTC
cdr3_aa: CASSSPGQGASGANVLTF
v_call: TRBV11-1
clone_size: few
j_call: TRBJ2-6
d_call: TRBD1

cdr3_nt: TGTGCCAGCAGCTTGACGCTGGGACAGCAAGAGACCCAGTACTTC
cdr3_aa: CASSLTLGQQETQYF
v_call: TRBV5-8
clone_size: -
j_call: TRBJ2-5
d_call: TRBD1

cdr3_nt: TGTGCCAGCTCTCCTCTGAATGAGATGCGCACTGAAGCTTTCTTT
cdr3_aa: CASSPLNEMRTEAFF
v_call: TRBV18
clone_size: -
j_call: TRBJ1-1
d_call: -

cdr3_nt: TGTGCCAGCAGGCCAACCGGGACAGGGGGTGGCTACACCTTC
cdr3_aa: CASRPTGTGGGYTF
v_call: TRBV7-9
clone_size: -
j_call: TRBJ1-2
d_call: TRBD1

cdr3_nt: TGTGCCAGCAGTGAGGGACAGGGGAACACTGAAGCTTTCTTT
cdr3_aa: CASSEGQGNTEAFF
v_call: TRBV6-1
clone_size: once
j_call: TRBJ1-1
d_call: TRBD1

cdr3_nt: TGTGCCAGCAGTTTCGGGGGAATGAACACTGAAGCTTTCTTT
cdr3_aa: CASSFGGMNTEAFF
v_call: TRBV28
clone_size: -
j_call: TRBJ1-1
d_call: -

cdr3_nt: TGTGCCAGCAGTTTCCACGGGCTAGCGGGGGCGTCGGACACAGATACGCAGTATTTT
cdr3_aa: CASSFHGLAGASDTDTQYF
v_call: TRBV27
clone_size: -
j_call: TRBJ2-3
d_call: TRBD2

cdr3_nt: TGTGCCAGAAGCTTTCCAGTTCTGACTCCAGATACGCAGTATTTT
cdr3_aa: CARSFPVLTPDTQYF
v_call: TRBV5-3
clone_size: -
j_call: TRBJ2-3
d_call: -

cdr3_nt: TGCGCCAGCAGCCAAGATTATCAGGGACAGCCTTACTCTGGGGCCAACGTCCTGACTTTC
cdr3_aa: CASSQDYQGQPYSGANVLTF
v_call: TRBV4-1
clone_size: -
j_call: TRBJ2-6
d_call: TRBD1

cdr3_nt: TGCGCCAGCAGCTTGGACCTCCACGGGATCGAGCAGTACTTC
cdr3_aa: CASSLDLHGIEQYF
v_call: TRBV5-1
clone_size: -
j_call: TRBJ2-7
d_call: -

cdr3_nt: TGTGCCAGCAGTTACTTCGGGGTGGGCACAGATACGCAGTATTTT
cdr3_aa: CASSYFGVGTDTQYF
v_call: TRBV6-5
clone_size: -
j_call: TRBJ2-3
d_call: -

cdr3_nt: TGTGCCAGCGCCGATACAGGCAGCTCTGGGGCCAACGTCCTGACTTTC
cdr3_aa: CASADTGSSGANVLTF
v_call: TRBV5-6
clone_size: -
j_call: TRBJ2-6
d_call: -

cdr3_nt: TGTGCCAGCAGCATGACTAGGCGGGAGACCCAGTACTTC
cdr3_aa: CASSMTRRETQYF
v_call: TRBV5-8
clone_size: -
j_call: TRBJ2-5
d_call: -